This T cell receptor (beta chain) was identified in a study of blood T cells in healthy people across ages. Findings of the study overall: Diversity of TCR beta per million T cells declined in a roughly linear way with age. PBMC samples, being unsorted, prevented any conclusive comparison of naive and antigen-experienced cells.

Germline CDR1 reads SQVTM; CDR2 reads ANQGSEA. The CDR3 covers 13 residues. Regarding this clonotype: Antigen specificity is unknown. An end of the junction does not agree with germline; a read error may underlie this.

Using a J-beta primer mix together with a sample-barcoded 5' primer, a second PCR was run for roughly 6 to 11 cycles. TCRdb recomputed calls from the 5' RACE reads with MiXCR, one row per CDR3 protein. The sample holds approximately 680,000 distinct CDR3 sequences, roughly 32% seen once. V gene TRBV29-1 combines with J gene TRBJ2-7, with TRBD2 matching 14 bases. The sequence was obtained from a woman aged 80 or over in good health. Specimen: blood. CDR3 protein: CGVGLAGVEEQYF. The CDR3 nucleotides read TGCGGCGTGGGACTAGCGGGAGTGGAGGAGCAGTACTTC.